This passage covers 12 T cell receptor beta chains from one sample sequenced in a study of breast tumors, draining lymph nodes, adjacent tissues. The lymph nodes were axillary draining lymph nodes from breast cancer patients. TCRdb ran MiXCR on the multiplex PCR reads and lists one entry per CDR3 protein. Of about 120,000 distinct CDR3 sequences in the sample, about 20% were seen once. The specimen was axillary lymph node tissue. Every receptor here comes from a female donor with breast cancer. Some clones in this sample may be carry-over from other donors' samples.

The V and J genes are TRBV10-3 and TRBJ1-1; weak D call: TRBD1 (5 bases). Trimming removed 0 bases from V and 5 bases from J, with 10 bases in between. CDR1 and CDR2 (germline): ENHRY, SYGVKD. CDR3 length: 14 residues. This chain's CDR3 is CAISESGGWTEAFF. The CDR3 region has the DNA TGTGCCATCAGTGAGTCTGGGGGATGGACTGAAGCTTTCTTT.

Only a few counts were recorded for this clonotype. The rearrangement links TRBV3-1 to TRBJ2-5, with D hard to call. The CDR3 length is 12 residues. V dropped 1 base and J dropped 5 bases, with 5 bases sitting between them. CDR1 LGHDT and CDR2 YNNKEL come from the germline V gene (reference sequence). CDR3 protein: CASSQVRETQYF. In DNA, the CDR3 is TGTGCCAGCAGCCAAGTCAGGGAGACCCAGTACTTC.

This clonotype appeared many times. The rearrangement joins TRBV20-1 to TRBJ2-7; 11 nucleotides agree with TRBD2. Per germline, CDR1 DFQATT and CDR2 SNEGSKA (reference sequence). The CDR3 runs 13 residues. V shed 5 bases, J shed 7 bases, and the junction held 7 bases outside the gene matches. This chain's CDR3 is CSAPTSGSWEQYF. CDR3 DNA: TGCAGTGCTCCCACTAGCGGGAGTTGGGAGCAGTACTTC.

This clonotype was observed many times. CDR3 in DNA: TGCGCCAGCAGCCGGGACAGGGGGCTCTCTGGAAACACCATATATTTT. The encoded protein is CASSRDRGLSGNTIYF. The gene calls are TRBV5-1 and TRBJ1-3, with 12 bases identical to TRBD1. The CDR3 covers 16 residues. V shed 4 bases and J 0 bases; nucleotides not matched to a gene: 2. CDR1 and CDR2 (germline): SGHRS, YFSETQ.

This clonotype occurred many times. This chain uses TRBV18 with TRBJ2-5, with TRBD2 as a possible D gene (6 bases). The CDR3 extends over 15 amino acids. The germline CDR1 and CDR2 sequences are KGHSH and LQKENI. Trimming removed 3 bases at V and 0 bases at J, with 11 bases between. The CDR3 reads CASSPSGWYQETQYF. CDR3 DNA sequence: TGTGCCAGCTCACCTAGCGGCTGGTACCAAGAGACCCAGTACTTC. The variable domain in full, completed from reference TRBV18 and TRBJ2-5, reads NAGVMQNPRHLVRRRGQEARLRCSPMKGHSHVYWYRQLPEEGLKFMVYLQKENIIDESGMPKERFSAEFPKEGPSILRIQQVVRGDSAAYFCASSPSGWYQETQYFGPGTRLLVL.

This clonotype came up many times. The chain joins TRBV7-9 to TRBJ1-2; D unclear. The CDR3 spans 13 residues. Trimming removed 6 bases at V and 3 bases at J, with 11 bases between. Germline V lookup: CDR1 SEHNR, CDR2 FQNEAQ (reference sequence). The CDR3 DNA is TGTGCCAGCAGTCTGTGGGGTGACTATGGCTACACCTTC. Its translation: CASSLWGDYGYTF.

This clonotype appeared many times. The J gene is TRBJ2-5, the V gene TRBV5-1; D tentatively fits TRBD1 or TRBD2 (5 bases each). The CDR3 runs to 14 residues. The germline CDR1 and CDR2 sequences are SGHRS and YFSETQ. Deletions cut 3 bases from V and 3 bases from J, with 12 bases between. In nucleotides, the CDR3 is TGCGCCAGCAGCTCTTCCGGGACCGAAGAGACCCAGTACTTC. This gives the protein CASSSSGTEETQYF.

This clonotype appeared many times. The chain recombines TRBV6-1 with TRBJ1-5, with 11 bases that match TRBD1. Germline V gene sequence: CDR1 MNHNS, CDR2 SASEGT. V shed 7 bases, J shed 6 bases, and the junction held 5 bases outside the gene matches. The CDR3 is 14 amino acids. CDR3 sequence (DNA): TGTGCCAGCAAAGGACAGGGGGCCTTTCAGCCCCAGCATTTT. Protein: CASKGQGAFQPQHF.

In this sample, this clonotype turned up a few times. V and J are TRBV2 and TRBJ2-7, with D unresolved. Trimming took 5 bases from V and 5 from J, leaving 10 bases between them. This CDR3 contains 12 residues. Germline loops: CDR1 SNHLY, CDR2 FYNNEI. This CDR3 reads CASSFGVDEQYV. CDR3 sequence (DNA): TGTGCCAGCAGTTTTGGGGTAGACGAGCAGTACGTC.

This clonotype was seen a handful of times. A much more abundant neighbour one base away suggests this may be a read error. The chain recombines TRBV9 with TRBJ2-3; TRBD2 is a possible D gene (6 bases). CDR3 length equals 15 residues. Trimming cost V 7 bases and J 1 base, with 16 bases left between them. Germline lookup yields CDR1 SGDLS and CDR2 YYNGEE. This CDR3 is CASGYSGLGTDTQYF. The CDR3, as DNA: TGTGCCAGCGGCTACTCGGGACTCGGCACAGATACGCAGTATTTT.

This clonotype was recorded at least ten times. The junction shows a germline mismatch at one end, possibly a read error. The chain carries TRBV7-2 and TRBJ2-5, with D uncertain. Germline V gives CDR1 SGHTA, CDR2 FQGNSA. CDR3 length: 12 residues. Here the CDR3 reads CASRNGQEIQYF. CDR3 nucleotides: TGTGCCAGCAGGAACGGCCAAGAGATCCAGTACTTC.

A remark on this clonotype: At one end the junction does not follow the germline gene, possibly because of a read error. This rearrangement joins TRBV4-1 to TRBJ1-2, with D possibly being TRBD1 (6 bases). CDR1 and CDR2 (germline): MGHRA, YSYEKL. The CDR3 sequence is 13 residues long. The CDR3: CACSQARDTGYTF. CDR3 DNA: TGCGCCTGCAGCCAGGCCAGGGACACTGGCTACACCTTC.